The 23 T cell receptor beta chains listed next were all sequenced from one sample in a study of CD8+ T cells in alopecia areata. RNA was extracted and reverse transcribed into cDNA as the sequencing template. The assay was immunoSEQ multiplex PCR, and TCRdb's table has in-frame clones only and misses some. The table shows roughly 140,000 clones, with approximately 51% occurring only once. Sequences were derived from CD4+ T cells sorted from blood, sampled at week 0. The receptor set was obtained from a human donor with alopecia areata.

The genes are TRBV10-2 and TRBJ2-1, with TRBD2 matching over 11 bases. The germline CDR1 and CDR2 sequences are WSHSY and SAAADI. This CDR3 contains 14 residues. Trimming at V came to 6 bases and at J to 5 bases, leaving 3 bases not matched to a gene. DNA of the CDR3: TGCGCCAGCAGGACTAGCGGGATAAACAATGAGCAGTTCTTC. This codes for CASRTSGINNEQFF.

CDR3 nucleotides: TGTGCCAGCAGCTTATTTATCGTGACGAACACCGGGGAGCTGTTTTTT. It codes for CASSLFIVTNTGELFF. The rearrangement joins TRBV7-2 to TRBJ2-2, with D hard to call. Trimming took 2 bases from V and 0 from J, leaving 10 bases between them. Germline values: CDR1 SGHTA, CDR2 FQGNSA. The CDR3 is made up of 16 amino acids.

The genes are TRBV6-1 and TRBJ2-7, with D unresolved. This CDR3 spans 12 amino acids. Germline lookup yields CDR1 MNHNS and CDR2 SASEGT. Trimming left V 8 bases short and J 0 bases short, with 8 bases between. CDR3 protein: CASQTLSYEQYF. The CDR3 DNA reads as TGTGCCAGCCAAACCCTCTCCTACGAGCAGTACTTC.

The gene calls are TRBV30 and TRBJ2-1; D gene uncertain. CDR1 and CDR2 from the germline V gene are GTSNPN and SVGIG (reference sequence). The CDR3 has 15 residues. V lost 0 bases and J 0 bases, leaving 9 bases between the germline ends. CDR3 protein: CAWSVGQSSYNEQFF. As DNA, the CDR3 is TGTGCCTGGAGTGTGGGCCAGAGCTCCTACAATGAGCAGTTCTTC.

CDR3 region: CASSWLAGHTGELFF. DNA of the CDR3: TGCGCCAGCAGCTGGCTAGCGGGACACACCGGGGAGCTGTTTTTT. The chain links TRBV5-1 to TRBJ2-2, with 9 bases lining up with TRBD2. In germline, CDR1 is SGHRS, CDR2 YFSETQ. The length of the CDR3 is 15 residues. The ends lost 3 bases at V and 3 bases at J; junction bases unmatched: 3.

CDR3 nucleotides: TGCGCCAGCAGCTTTATAGGGGCTCCCGCCTACGAGCAGTACTTC. Amino acids: CASSFIGAPAYEQYF. This chain connects TRBV5-1 to TRBJ2-7, with D possibly matching TRBD1 (5 bases). From germline, CDR1 is SGHRS and CDR2 YFSETQ. The CDR3 has 15 amino acids. Deletions cut 2 bases from V and 2 bases from J, with 14 bases between.

This chain joins TRBV2 and TRBJ2-3; a weak D match, TRBD1 (6 bases). The CDR3 spans 14 residues. Germline V lookup: CDR1 SNHLY, CDR2 FYNNEI. The V and J ends lost 9 bases and 4 bases respectively, with 17 bases between them. The CDR3 region has the DNA TGTGCCAGTGATTTCACAGGGAGAGCAGATACGCAGTATTTT. Amino acids: CASDFTGRADTQYF. The full variable domain, its missing parts supplied by reference TRBV2 and TRBJ2-3, is EPEVTQTPSHQVTQMGQEVILRCVPISNHLYFYWYRQILGQKVEFLVSFYNNEISEKSEIFDDQFSVERPDGSNFTLKIRSTKLEDSAMYFCASDFTGRADTQYFGPGTRLTVL.

The table lists this clone with a count of one. J is TRBJ2-3 and V is TRBV30; no clear D gene. The germline V gene has CDR1 GTSNPN and CDR2 SVGIG (reference sequence). V dropped 3 bases and J dropped 4 bases, with 5 bases sitting between them. This CDR3 region has 11 residues. The CDR3 region is CAWRSPDTQYF. The CDR3 nucleotides are TGTGCCTGGAGGTCCCCAGATACGCAGTATTTT.

This clone was counted a single time. The gene calls are TRBV30 and TRBJ2-7; D unclear. This CDR3 is 13 amino acids long. Trimming removed 1 base at V and 3 bases at J, with 10 bases between. Germline V CDR1 and CDR2: GTSNPN, SVGIG (reference sequence). The CDR3, as DNA: TGTGCCTGGAGTGCCCCCCCTCTCTACGAGCAGTACTTC. Translating gives CAWSAPPLYEQYF.

This clone has just a few counts. The chain joins TRBV30 to TRBJ1-1; D may be TRBD1 (5 bases). Germline V gene lookup returns CDR1 GTSNPN and CDR2 SVGIG (reference sequence). V lost 4 bases to trimming and J lost 0 bases, with 12 bases between them. This CDR3 comprises 14 residues. CDR3 DNA: TGTGCCTGGACCACTCGGGGCATGAACACTGAAGCTTTCTTT. Amino acids: CAWTTRGMNTEAFF.

This chain connects TRBV29-1 to TRBJ2-1; D gene uncertain. Germline assignment: CDR1 SQVTM and CDR2 ANQGSEA. Trimming removed 7 bases at V and 5 bases at J, with 18 bases between. This CDR3 has 14 residues. CDR3 bases: TGCAGCGCCCGTGGGTTTGTGGCAGACAATGAGCAGTTCTTC. This translates into CSARGFVADNEQFF.

The V call is TRBV7-6, the J call TRBJ1-1; D is unresolved. Germline CDR1 is SGHVS and CDR2 is FNYEAQ. This CDR3 has 14 amino acids. V gave up 4 bases and J gave up 2 bases, with 11 bases separating them. CDR3: CASSYRPTNTEAFF. Written as DNA, the CDR3 is TGTGCCAGCAGCTACAGACCTACAAACACTGAAGCTTTCTTT.

This clone was counted a few times. The CDR3 DNA follows: TGTGCCAGCAGCTGGGGCACGACCGGGGAGCTGTTTTTT. This codes for CASSWGTTGELFF. This chain links TRBV7-2 with TRBJ2-2; tentatively, D is TRBD1 (5 bases). Trimming cost V 4 bases and J 5 bases, with 8 bases left between them. CDR1 SGHTA and CDR2 FQGNSA come from the germline V gene. The CDR3 is 13 amino acids.

J is TRBJ2-7 and V is TRBV30; 8 bases fit TRBD1. CDR1 and CDR2 from the germline V gene are GTSNPN and SVGIG (reference sequence). Trimming cost V 2 bases and J 5 bases; bases outside gene matches: 8. The CDR3 extends over 14 amino acids. CDR3 sequence (DNA): TGTGCCTGGAGTCCCGGGACAGGAAGCGACGAGCAGTACTTC. As protein: CAWSPGTGSDEQYF.

The CDR3 nucleotides read TGTGCCAGCAGCGGCCCAGAGTTTACTGAAGCTTTCTTT. This sequence encodes CASSGPEFTEAFF. This sequence joins TRBV9 and TRBJ1-1; D is unresolved. V was shortened by 3 bases and J by 5 bases, with 11 bases between the two germline ends. CDR3 length: 13 residues. CDR1 is SGDLS and CDR2 is YYNGEE in the germline V gene.

V gene TRBV18 combines with J gene TRBJ2-7; the D gene is possibly TRBD1 (5 bases). This CDR3 spans 16 amino acids. Germline CDR1 is KGHSH and CDR2 is LQKENI. The V end lost 3 bases, the J end lost 5 bases, and 20 bases lay between the germline ends. DNA for the CDR3: TGTGCCAGCTCACCCAGGGTCGATAAGGGGCACAACGAGCAGTACTTC. Protein product: CASSPRVDKGHNEQYF.

This clone appeared a few times. V usage is TRBV30 and J usage is TRBJ2-6; 11 positions agree with TRBD1. This CDR3 region has 17 residues. The germline V gene has CDR1 GTSNPN and CDR2 SVGIG (reference sequence). V lost 8 bases, J lost 1 base, and 10 bases stayed unmatched. CDR3 loop: CAALPDRGRSGANVLTF. The CDR3 DNA reads TGTGCCGCTCTCCCGGACAGGGGGCGGTCTGGGGCCAACGTCCTGACTTTC. Together with reference TRBV30 and TRBJ2-6, the CDR3 gives the full variable domain: SQTIHQWPATLVQPVGSPLSLECTVEGTSNPNLYWYRQAAGRGLQLLFYSVGIGQISSEVPQNLSASRPQDRQFILSSKKLLLSDSGFYLCAALPDRGRSGANVLTFGAGSRLTVL.

The CDR3 bases are TGTGCCAGCAGTTCCGACAGGCGCCGTCCCTACGAGCAGTACTTC. This codes for CASSSDRRRPYEQYF. The chain uses TRBV6-5 and TRBJ2-7; D might be TRBD1 (6 bases). The germline CDR1 and CDR2 sequences are MNHEY and SVGAGI. The CDR3 runs 15 residues. Trimming cost V 4 bases and J 2 bases, with 15 bases left between them.

This rearrangement joins TRBV4-2 to TRBJ2-5; 11 positions agree with TRBD2. The junction had 2 bases not matched to a gene; V was cut back by 1 base and J by 1 base. There are 16 residues in the CDR3. Looked up from germline, CDR1 is LGHNA and CDR2 is YNFKEQ. CDR3 loop: CASSQAGTSGQETQYF. In DNA form, the CDR3 reads TGTGCCAGCAGCCAAGCGGGGACTAGCGGCCAAGAGACCCAGTACTTC.

This clone was seen only a few times. The chain combines TRBV30 with TRBJ2-7; D is possibly TRBD2 (6 bases). Trimming stripped 1 base from V and 3 bases from J, with 10 bases between. CDR1 and CDR2 (germline): GTSNPN, SVGIG (reference sequence). The length of the CDR3 is 13 residues. CDR3 residues: CAWSGDSFYEQYF. Written as DNA, the CDR3 is TGTGCCTGGAGTGGGGACTCGTTCTACGAGCAGTACTTC.

This clone was observed a few times. The chain carries TRBV6-6 and TRBJ1-5, with a weak D call TRBD1 (5 bases). The CDR3 extends over 16 amino acids. Trimming pared 6 bases from V and 0 bases from J, leaving 15 bases between. CDR1 MNHNY and CDR2 SVGAGI come from the germline V gene (reference sequence). CDR3 residues: CASSPVKGYSNQPQHF. In nucleotides, the CDR3 is TGTGCCAGCAGCCCAGTGAAGGGGTATAGCAATCAGCCCCAGCATTTT.

This clone was seen more than once but under ten times. This chain links TRBV15 with TRBJ1-4; D may be TRBD1 (5 bases). This CDR3 is built from 13 residues. Per germline, CDR1 LNHNV and CDR2 YYDKDF (reference sequence). The V and J ends lost 0 bases and 12 bases respectively, with 11 bases between them. The CDR3 region has the DNA TGTGCCACCAGCAGAGATAGGGACGCGGAACTGTTTTTT. Encoded protein: CATSRDRDAELFF.

This chain links TRBV6-5 with TRBJ1-5; maybe TRBD1 (5 bases). Per the germline V gene, CDR1 is MNHEY and CDR2 is SVGAGI. Trimming removed 4 bases at V and 2 bases at J, with 12 bases between. The CDR3 spans 15 residues. CDR3 nucleotides: TGTGCCAGCAGTTCGGGGCGCGGAGGCAATCAGCCCCAGCATTTT. It is translated as CASSSGRGGNQPQHF.